This entry describes one T cell receptor beta chain. The antigen is not known. These data come from a study of OX40 agonist ivuxolimab in advanced cancers. Overall study: The study gave patients intravenous ivuxolimab at 0.01 to 10 mg/kg every 2 weeks.

Produced via immunoSEQ multiplex PCR; TCRdb's table is partial and in-frame only. The profile covers tens of thousands of clones, with 88% appearing a single time and approximately 3.2% taken by the ten largest. Germline V gives CDR1 MDHEN, CDR2 SYDVKM. Trimming cost V 1 base and J 6 bases, with 18 bases left between them. The CDR3 totals 16 residues. Findings and limits, study-wide: Those patients achieving a partial response at 0.1-3.0 mg/kg showed among the lowest clonal expansion.

The genes are TRBV28 and TRBJ1-1; the D gene is possibly TRBD1 (6 bases). The receptor was derived from an adult with an advanced solid tumor such as melanoma, head and neck, liver or kidney cancer. The sequencing used CD4+ or CD8+ T cells sorted from blood, collected in a trial of the OX40 agonist ivuxolimab. CDR3 loop: CASSLLGGQGIAEAFF. For the CDR3, the DNA is TGTGCCAGCAGTTTATTGGGGGGGCAGGGGATCGCTGAAGCTTTCTTT. The entire variable domain, with the rest obtained from reference TRBV28 and TRBJ1-1, is as follows: DVKVTQSSRYLVKRTGEKVFLECVQDMDHENMFWYRQDPGLGLRLIYFSYDVKMKEKGDIPEGYSVSREKKERFSLILESASTNQTSMYLCASSLLGGQGIAEAFFGQGTRLTVV.